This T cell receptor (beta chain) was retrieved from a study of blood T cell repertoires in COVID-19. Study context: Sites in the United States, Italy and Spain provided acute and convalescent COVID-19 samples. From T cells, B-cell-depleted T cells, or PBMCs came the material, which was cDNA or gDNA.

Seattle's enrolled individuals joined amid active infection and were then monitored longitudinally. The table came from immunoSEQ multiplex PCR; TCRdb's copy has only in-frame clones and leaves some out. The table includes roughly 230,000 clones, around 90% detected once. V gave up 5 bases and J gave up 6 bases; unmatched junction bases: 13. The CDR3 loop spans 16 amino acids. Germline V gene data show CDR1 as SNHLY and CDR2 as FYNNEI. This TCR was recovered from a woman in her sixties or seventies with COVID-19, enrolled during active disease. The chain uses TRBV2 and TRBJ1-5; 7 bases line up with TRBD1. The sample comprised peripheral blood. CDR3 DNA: TGTGCCAGCAGTAGGGGGTTTAGGGGGCAAGGTCAGCCCCAGCATTTT. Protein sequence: CASSRGFRGQGQPQHF.